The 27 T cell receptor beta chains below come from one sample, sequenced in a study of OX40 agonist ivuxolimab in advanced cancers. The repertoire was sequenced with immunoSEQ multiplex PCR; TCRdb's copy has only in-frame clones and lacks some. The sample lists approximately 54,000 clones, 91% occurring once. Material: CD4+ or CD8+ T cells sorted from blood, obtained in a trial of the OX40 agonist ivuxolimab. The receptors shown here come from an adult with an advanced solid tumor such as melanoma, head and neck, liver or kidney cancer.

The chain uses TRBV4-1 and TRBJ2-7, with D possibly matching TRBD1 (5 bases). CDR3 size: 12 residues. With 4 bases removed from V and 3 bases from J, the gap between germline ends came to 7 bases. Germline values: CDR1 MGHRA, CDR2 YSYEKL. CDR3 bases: TGCGCCAGCAGCCTTACAGGCTACGAGCAGTACTTC. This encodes CASSLTGYEQYF.

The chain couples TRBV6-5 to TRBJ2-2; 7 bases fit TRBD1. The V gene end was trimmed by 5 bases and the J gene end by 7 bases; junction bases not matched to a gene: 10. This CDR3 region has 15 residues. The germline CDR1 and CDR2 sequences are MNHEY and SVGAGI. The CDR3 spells CASSVTGTRHGELFF. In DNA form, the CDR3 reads TGTGCCAGCAGTGTGACAGGGACGCGGCACGGGGAGCTGTTTTTT.

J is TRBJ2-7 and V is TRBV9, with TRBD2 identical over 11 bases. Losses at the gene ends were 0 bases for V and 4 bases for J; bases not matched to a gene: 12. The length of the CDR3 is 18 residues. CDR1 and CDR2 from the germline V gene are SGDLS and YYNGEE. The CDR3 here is CASSVGTPTSGGLYEQYF. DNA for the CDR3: TGTGCCAGCAGCGTAGGGACCCCTACTAGCGGGGGTCTGTACGAGCAGTACTTC.

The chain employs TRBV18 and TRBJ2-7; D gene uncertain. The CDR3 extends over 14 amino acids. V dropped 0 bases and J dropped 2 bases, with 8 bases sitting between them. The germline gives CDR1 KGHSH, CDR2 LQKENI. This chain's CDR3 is CASSPPSGPYEQYF. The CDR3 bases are TGTGCCAGCTCACCACCGTCCGGGCCCTACGAGCAGTACTTC.

The CDR3: CASSPTGGYEQYF. CDR3 DNA sequence: TGTGCCAGCTCACCTACAGGGGGCTACGAGCAGTACTTC. This rearrangement joins TRBV18 to TRBJ2-7; 8 nucleotides match TRBD1. The CDR3 consists of 13 residues. The J segment lost 3 bases and the V segment lost 3 bases, leaving 1 base of the junction unmatched. Germline V CDR1 and CDR2: KGHSH, LQKENI.

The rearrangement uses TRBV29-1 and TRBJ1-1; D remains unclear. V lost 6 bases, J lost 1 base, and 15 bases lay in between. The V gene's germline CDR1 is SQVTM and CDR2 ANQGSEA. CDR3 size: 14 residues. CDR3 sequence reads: CSVFLGPANTEAFF. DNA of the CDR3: TGCAGCGTATTTCTCGGGCCGGCGAACACTGAAGCTTTCTTT.

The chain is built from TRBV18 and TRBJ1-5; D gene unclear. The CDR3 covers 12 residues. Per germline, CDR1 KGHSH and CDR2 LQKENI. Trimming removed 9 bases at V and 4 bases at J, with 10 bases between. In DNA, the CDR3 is TGTGCCAGTTCCAATTCGAATCAGCCCCAGCATTTT. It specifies CASSNSNQPQHF.

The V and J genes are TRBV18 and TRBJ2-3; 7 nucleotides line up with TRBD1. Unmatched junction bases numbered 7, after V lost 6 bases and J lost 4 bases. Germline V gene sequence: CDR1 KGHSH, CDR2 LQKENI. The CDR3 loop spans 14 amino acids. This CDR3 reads CASSPDRDADTQYF. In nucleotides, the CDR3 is TGTGCCAGCTCCCCTGACAGGGACGCAGATACGCAGTATTTT.

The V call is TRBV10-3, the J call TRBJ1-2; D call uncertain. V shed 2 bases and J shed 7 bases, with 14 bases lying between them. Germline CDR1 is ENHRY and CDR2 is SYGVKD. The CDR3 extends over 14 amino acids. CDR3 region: CAISEGYDVGGYTF. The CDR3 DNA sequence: TGTGCCATCAGTGAGGGCTACGATGTGGGTGGCTACACCTTC.

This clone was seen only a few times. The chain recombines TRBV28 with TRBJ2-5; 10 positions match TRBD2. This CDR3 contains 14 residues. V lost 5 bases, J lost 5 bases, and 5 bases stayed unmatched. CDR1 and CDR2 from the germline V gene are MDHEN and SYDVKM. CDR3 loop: CASSETSGLETQYF. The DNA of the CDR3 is TGTGCCAGCAGTGAGACTAGCGGGTTGGAGACCCAGTACTTC. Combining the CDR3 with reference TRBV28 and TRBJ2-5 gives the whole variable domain DVKVTQSSRYLVKRTGEKVFLECVQDMDHENMFWYRQDPGLGLRLIYFSYDVKMKEKGDIPEGYSVSREKKERFSLILESASTNQTSMYLCASSETSGLETQYFGPGTRLLVL.

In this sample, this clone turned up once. The CDR3 nucleotides read TGTGCCAGCAGTTGGATAGCGACCGGGGAGCTGTTTTTT. Protein: CASSWIATGELFF. The chain has TRBV6-6 and TRBJ2-2; D is possibly TRBD2 (5 bases). V was cut by 4 bases and J by 5 bases, with 8 bases left in between. Germline V gene sequence: CDR1 MNHNY, CDR2 SVGAGI (reference sequence). The CDR3 length is 13 residues.

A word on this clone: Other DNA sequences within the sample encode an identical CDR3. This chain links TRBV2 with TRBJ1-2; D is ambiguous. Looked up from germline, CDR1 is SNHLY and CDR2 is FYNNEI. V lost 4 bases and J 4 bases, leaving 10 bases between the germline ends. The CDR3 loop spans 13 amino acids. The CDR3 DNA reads TGTGCCAGCAGTGCAGGCCCTCGCTATGGCTACACCTTC. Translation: CASSAGPRYGYTF.

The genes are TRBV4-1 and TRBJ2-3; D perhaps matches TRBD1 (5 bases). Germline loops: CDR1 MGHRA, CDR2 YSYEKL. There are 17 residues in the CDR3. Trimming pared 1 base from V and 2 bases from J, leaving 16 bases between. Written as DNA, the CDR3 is TGCGCCAGCAGCCAAGGCCGATGGGGCGCACACACAGATACGCAGTATTTT. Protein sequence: CASSQGRWGAHTDTQYF.

CDR3: CATTRRRAENTEAFF. DNA for the CDR3: TGTGCCACCACAAGAAGGCGAGCCGAGAACACTGAAGCTTTCTTT. The rearrangement uses TRBV11-2 and TRBJ1-1, with D unresolved. Trimming left V 10 bases short and J 1 base short, with 19 bases between. CDR1 SGHAT and CDR2 FQNNGV come from the germline V gene. There are 15 residues in the CDR3.

CDR3 nucleotides: TGTGCCAGCAGCTTCACCGGGACTCACACAGATACGCAGTATTTT. Its protein is CASSFTGTHTDTQYF. The V gene is TRBV11-3, the J gene TRBJ2-3; possibly TRBD2 for D (6 bases). V was cut by 3 bases and J by 2 bases, with 12 bases left in between. Germline CDR1 SGHNT, CDR2 YENEEA. The CDR3 consists of 15 residues.

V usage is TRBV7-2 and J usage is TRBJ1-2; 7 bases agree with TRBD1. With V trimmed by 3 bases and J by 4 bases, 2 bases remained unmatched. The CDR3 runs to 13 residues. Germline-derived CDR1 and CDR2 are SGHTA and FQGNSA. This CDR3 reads CASSLRQGYGYTF. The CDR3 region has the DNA TGTGCCAGCAGCTTGCGACAGGGCTATGGCTACACCTTC.

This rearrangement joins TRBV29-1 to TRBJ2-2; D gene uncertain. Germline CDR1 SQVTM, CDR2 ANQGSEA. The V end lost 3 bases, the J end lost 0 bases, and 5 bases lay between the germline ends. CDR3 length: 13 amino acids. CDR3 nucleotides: TGCAGCGTTGACGCGACGAACACCGGGGAGCTGTTTTTT. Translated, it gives CSVDATNTGELFF.

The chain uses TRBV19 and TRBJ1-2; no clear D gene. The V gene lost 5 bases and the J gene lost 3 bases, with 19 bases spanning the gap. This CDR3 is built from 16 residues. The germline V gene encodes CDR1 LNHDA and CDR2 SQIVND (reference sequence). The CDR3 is CASSGRKASDHYGYTF. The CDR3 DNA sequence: TGTGCCAGTAGTGGGAGAAAGGCCTCTGATCACTATGGCTACACCTTC. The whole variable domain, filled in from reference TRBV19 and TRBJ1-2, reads DGGITQSPKYLFRKEGQNVTLSCEQNLNHDAMYWYRQDPGQGLRLIYYSQIVNDFQKGDIAEGYSVSREKKESFPLTVTSAQKNPTAFYLCASSGRKASDHYGYTFGSGTRLTVV.

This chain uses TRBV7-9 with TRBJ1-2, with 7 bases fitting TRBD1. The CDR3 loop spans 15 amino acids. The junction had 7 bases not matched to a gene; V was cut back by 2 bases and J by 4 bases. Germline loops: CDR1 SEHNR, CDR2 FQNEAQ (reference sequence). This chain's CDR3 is CASSLTGQGGYGYTF. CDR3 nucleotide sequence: TGTGCCAGCAGCTTAACGGGGCAGGGGGGCTATGGCTACACCTTC. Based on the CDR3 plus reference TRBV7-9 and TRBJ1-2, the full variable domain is DTGVSQNPRHKITKRGQNVTFRCDPISEHNRLYWYRQTLGQGPEFLTYFQNEAQLEKSRLLSDRFSAERPKGSFSTLEIQRTEQGDSAMYLCASSLTGQGGYGYTFGSGTRLTVV.

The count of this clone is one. CDR3: CASSRTDTQYF. The DNA for the CDR3 is TGTGCCAGCAGCCGTACAGATACGCAGTATTTT. This chain joins TRBV11-2 and TRBJ2-3; no definite D call. Germline lookup yields CDR1 SGHAT and CDR2 FQNNGV. V dropped 5 bases and J dropped 3 bases, with 3 bases sitting between them. The CDR3 sequence is 11 residues long.

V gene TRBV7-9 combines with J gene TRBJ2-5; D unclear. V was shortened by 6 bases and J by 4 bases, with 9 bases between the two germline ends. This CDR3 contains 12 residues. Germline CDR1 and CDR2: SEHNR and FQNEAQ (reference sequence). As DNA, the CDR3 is TGTGCCAGCAGTCCCGGGTCAGAGACCCAGTACTTC. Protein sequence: CASSPGSETQYF.

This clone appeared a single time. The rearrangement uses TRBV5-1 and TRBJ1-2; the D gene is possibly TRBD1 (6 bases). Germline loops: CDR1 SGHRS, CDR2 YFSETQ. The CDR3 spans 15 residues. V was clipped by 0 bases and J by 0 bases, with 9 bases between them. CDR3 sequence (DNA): TGCGCCAGCAGCTTGGTTTGGGACACTAACTATGGCTACACCTTC. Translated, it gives CASSLVWDTNYGYTF.

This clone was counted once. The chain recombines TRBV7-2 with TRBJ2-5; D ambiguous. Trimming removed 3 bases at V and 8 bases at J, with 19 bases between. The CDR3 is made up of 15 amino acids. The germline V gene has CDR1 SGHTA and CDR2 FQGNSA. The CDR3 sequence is CASSFEDQPLVTQYF. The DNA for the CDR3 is TGTGCCAGCAGCTTCGAGGATCAGCCTCTAGTAACCCAGTACTTC.

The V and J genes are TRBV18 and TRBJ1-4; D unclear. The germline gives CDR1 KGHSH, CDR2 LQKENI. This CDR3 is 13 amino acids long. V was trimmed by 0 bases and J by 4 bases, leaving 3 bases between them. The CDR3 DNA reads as TGTGCCAGCTCACCACCAAATAATGAAAAACTGTTTTTT. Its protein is CASSPPNNEKLFF.

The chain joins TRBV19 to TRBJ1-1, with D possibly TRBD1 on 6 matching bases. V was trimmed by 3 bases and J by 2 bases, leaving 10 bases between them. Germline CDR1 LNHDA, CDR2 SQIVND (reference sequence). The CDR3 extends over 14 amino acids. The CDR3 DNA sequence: TGTGCCAGTAGTATGGGACACCCCAACACTGAAGCTTTCTTT. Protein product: CASSMGHPNTEAFF.

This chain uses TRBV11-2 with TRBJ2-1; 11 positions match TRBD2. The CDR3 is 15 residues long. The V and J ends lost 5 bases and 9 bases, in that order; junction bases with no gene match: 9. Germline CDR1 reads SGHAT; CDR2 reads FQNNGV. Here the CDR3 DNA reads TGTGCCAGCAGCAGAGGTGGACTAGCGGGCCCTGAGCAGTTCTTC. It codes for CASSRGGLAGPEQFF. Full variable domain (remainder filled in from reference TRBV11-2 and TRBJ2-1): EAGVAQSPRYKIIEKRQSVAFWCNPISGHATLYWYQQILGQGPKLLIQFQNNGVVDDSQLPKDRFSAERLKGVDSTLKIQPAKLEDSAVYLCASSRGGLAGPEQFFGPGTRLTVL.

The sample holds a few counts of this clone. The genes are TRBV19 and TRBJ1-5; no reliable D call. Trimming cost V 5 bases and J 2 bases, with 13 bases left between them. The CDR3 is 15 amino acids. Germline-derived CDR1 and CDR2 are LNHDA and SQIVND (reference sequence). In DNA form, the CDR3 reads TGTGCCAGTAGTCGAGGGTATTTTGGCAATCAGCCCCAGCATTTT. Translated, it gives CASSRGYFGNQPQHF.